Sequencing of this T cell receptor beta chain was carried out in a study of OX40 agonist ivuxolimab in advanced cancers. Study-level findings and limits: Mean expanded clone counts were higher in CD8+ than CD4+ T cells.

The germline CDR1 and CDR2 sequences are SGHNT and YYREEE (reference sequence). This CDR3 is 14 amino acids long. Trimming cost V 5 bases and J 8 bases, with 19 bases left between them. Sequenced by immunoSEQ multiplex PCR; TCRdb stores in-frame clones only, minus some. The table has some 51,000 clones, 75% to 90% seen once. For this clone: As yet, its antigen is unknown.

This sample comprised CD4+ or CD8+ T cells sorted from blood, obtained in a trial of the OX40 agonist ivuxolimab. This TCR derives from an adult with an advanced solid tumor such as melanoma, head and neck, liver or kidney cancer. The chain couples TRBV5-4 to TRBJ1-1, with D unclear. DNA for the CDR3: TGTGCCAGCAGGGAGGATCATGTTGCCCGGGAAGCTTTCTTT. This codes for CASREDHVAREAFF.